This T cell receptor (beta chain) came from a study of shared clonotypes between healthy human individuals. Whole-study results and caveats: It was the few donors that limited the genetic and exposure-history diversity represented.

Profiled with immunoSEQ multiplex PCR; TCRdb holds only in-frame clones, not every one. The repertoire holds about 520,000 clones, approximately 84% seen once, with about 13% in the top ten. Only one count was recorded for this clone. Its matching antigen is unknown. The CDR3 sequence is 17 residues long. CDR1 is SGHTA, CDR2 FQGTGA, per germline. V was clipped by 5 bases and J by 5 bases; unmatched bases: 10. The sample comprised PBMCs. This sequence originates from a woman aged 35 to 49 in good health. Some clones in this sample may be carry-over from other donors' samples. The J gene is TRBJ2-7, the V gene TRBV7-3, with TRBD2 identical over 15 bases. CDR3 nucleotide sequence: TGTGCCAGCAGCCCGACTGCCGGGACTAGCGGGAGGAACGAGCAGTACTTC. Protein product: CASSPTAGTSGRNEQYF.